A selection of T cell receptor beta chains follows, all from one sample in a study of response to subunit inactivated influenza vaccine. TCRdb re-called the RT-PCR reads with MiXCR, one entry per CDR3 protein. Among hundreds of thousands of distinct CDR3 sequences, 14% were seen once, and the ten largest hold around 7.6%. The source material was PBMCs from blood, sampled around 14 days before vaccination. The receptors were gathered from a man aged 45-60 years who received an inactivated influenza vaccine. The CDR3 runs from the conserved cysteine through the conserved F or W. The order of the fields is J gene, CDR3 length, clone size, V gene, D gene, CDR3 DNA, CDR3 protein. A D gene is named only where the DNA matches it firmly. The size entry is marked missing in some rows and otherwise reads once, few, many or a size class.

TRBJ1-2,14,few,TRBV20-1,-,TGCAGTGCTAGGTCCCCGGACAGCCTCTATGGCTACACCTTC,CSARSPDSLYGYTF
TRBJ2-1,15,many,TRBV27,-,TGTGCCAGCAGTTTTTGGGGGAGGGGGGGGAATGAGCAGTTCTTC,CASSFWGRGGNEQFF
TRBJ1-5,17,-,TRBV7-9,TRBD1,TGTGCCAGCAGCCCTTCACAGGGGGGGAATAGCAATCAGCCCCAGCATTTT,CASSPSQGGNSNQPQHF
TRBJ2-5,13,many,TRBV20-1,-,TGCAGTGCTCGCCCGTGGAGCCAAGAGACCCAGTACTTC,CSARPWSQETQYF
TRBJ1-5,13,many,TRBV7-8,-,TGTGCCAGCAGCTTAGATCGGGCTCAGCCCCAGCATTTT,CASSLDRAQPQHF
TRBJ2-5,12,once,TRBV10-3,-,TGTGCCGCAACTACTACCGGGGAGACCCAGTACTTC,CAATTTGETQYF
TRBJ1-1,12,-,TRBV20-1,-,TGCAGTGCTGCCCAGGGATCCGCTGAAGCTTTCTTT,CSAAQGSAEAFF
TRBJ2-1,16,few,TRBV2,TRBD2,TGTGCCAGCAGAGCTATTAGCGGGGGACTTAACAATGAGCAGTTCTTC,CASRAISGGLNNEQFF
TRBJ2-1,14,few,TRBV7-2,-,TGTGCCAGCAGCTCTCCCTCCGCGGAAAATGAGCAGTTCTTC,CASSSPSAENEQFF
TRBJ1-5,15,many,TRBV9,-,TGTGCCAGCAGTGAGGCGATAGGTGGCAATCAGCCCCAGCATTTT,CASSEAIGGNQPQHF
TRBJ2-4,15,few,TRBV29-1,-,TGCAGCGTTGTATCTCTTGCTGGGGGGCGGCAGCTTCAGTACTTC,CSVVSLAGGRQLQYF
TRBJ2-5,13,-,TRBV2,TRBD2,TGTGCCAGCAGAAAGACTAGCGGTGAGACCCAGTACTTC,CASRKTSGETQYF
TRBJ2-1,16,-,TRBV9,TRBD2,TGTGCCAGCAGCGTAGCGGCTAGCGGGAGGGCAAATGAGCAGTTCTTC,CASSVAASGRANEQFF
TRBJ1-2,13,many,TRBV12-3/TRBV12-4,-,TGTGCCAGCAGCCCCGCAGGGGACTATGGCTACACCTTC,CASSPAGDYGYTF
TRBJ2-1,14,-,TRBV15,TRBD1,TGTGCCACCAGCAGAGCCGGACAGGTCAATGAGCAGTTCTTC,CATSRAGQVNEQFF
TRBJ1-2,14,many,TRBV7-2,-,TGTGCCAGCAGCTCCAATAGTGGGGGCTCCGGCTACACCTTC,CASSSNSGGSGYTF
TRBJ2-5,15,few,TRBV5-1,-,TGCGCCAGCAGCTATCGAGGGACCGGCCGGGAGACCCAGTACTTC,CASSYRGTGRETQYF
TRBJ2-3,13,-,TRBV13,-,TGTGCCAGCAGCGGGCGTAACATGTATACGCAGTATTTT,CASSGRNMYTQYF
TRBJ2-1,15,-,TRBV28,TRBD2,TGTGCCAGCAGTCCTGGTATAGCGGGGGGAAATGAGCAGTTCTTC,CASSPGIAGGNEQFF
TRBJ2-7,15,-,TRBV9,-,TGTGCCAGCAGCGTTGATGGCGGGGCTCTCTACGAGCAGTACTTC,CASSVDGGALYEQYF
TRBJ2-3,18,once,TRBV4-3,TRBD2,TGCGCCAGCAGTCCGGGGGGACTAGCGGGAGGGATAACAGATACGCAGTATTTT,CASSPGGLAGGITDTQYF
TRBJ1-4,16,few,TRBV20-1,-,TGCAGTGCTAGACCACTCGCAGGGTCCACTAATGAAAAACTGTTTTTT,CSARPLAGSTNEKLFF
TRBJ1-1,15,-,TRBV9,TRBD1,TGTGCCAGCAGCGGGCGACAGGGGCCGAACACTGAAGCTTTCTTT,CASSGRQGPNTEAFF
TRBJ1-1,15,-,TRBV2,-,TGTGCCAGCAGGGACACAGGGAGGATGGGCACTGAAGCTTTCTTT,CASRDTGRMGTEAFF
TRBJ2-7,15,few,TRBV6-5,-,TGTGCCAGCAGTTCGTTAGGGTTCGGAAAGAACGAGCAGTACTTC,CASSSLGFGKNEQYF
TRBJ2-1,15,-,TRBV6-1,-,TGTGCCAGCATTCAGCAACAGGTATCCTACAATGAGCAGTTCTTC,CASIQQQVSYNEQFF
TRBJ2-1,15,-,TRBV24-1,TRBD1,TGTGCCACCAGTTCCGGGACAGATCATCGAAATGAGCAGTTCTTC,CATSSGTDHRNEQFF
TRBJ2-2,14,-,TRBV2,-,TGTGCCAGCAGAGTATACAAGTACACCGGGGAGCTGTTTTTT,CASRVYKYTGELFF
TRBJ2-1,16,few,TRBV6-1,-,TGTGCCAGCAGTACCGGCAGGACCTTCTCCTACAATGAGCAGTTCTTC,CASSTGRTFSYNEQFF
TRBJ2-4,14,-,TRBV5-5,-,TGTGCCAGCAGCTTGGACGAATACGGAAACATTCAGTACTTC,CASSLDEYGNIQYF
TRBJ2-7,14,-,TRBV12-3/TRBV12-4,-,TGTGCCAGCAGGGGAACAGGGAGCGGGTACGAGCAGTACTTC,CASRGTGSGYEQYF
TRBJ2-5,15,few,TRBV5-1,-,TGCGCCAGCAGCTTGGGGACCCCTCTACAAGAGACCCAGTACTTC,CASSLGTPLQETQYF
TRBJ2-1,14,few,TRBV11-2,-,TGTGCCAGCAGCTTAGATCTGGCCTACAATGAGCAGTTCTTC,CASSLDLAYNEQFF
TRBJ2-7,12,-,TRBV20-1,-,TGCAGTGCTAGAAGTCTAACCTACGAGCAGTACTTC,CSARSLTYEQYF
TRBJ2-3,18,few,TRBV10-3,TRBD2,TGTGCCATCAGTCCCGGGACTAGCGGCAATCCTAGCACAGATACGCAGTATTTT,CAISPGTSGNPSTDTQYF
TRBJ2-1,14,many,TRBV12-3/TRBV12-4,TRBD1,TGTGCCAGCAGCCCTTTCAAGGGGGCCGATGAGCAGTTCTTC,CASSPFKGADEQFF
TRBJ2-1,16,-,TRBV3-1,TRBD2,TGTGCCAGCAGCCGACTAGCGGGAAAGGGATACAATGAGCAGTTCTTC,CASSRLAGKGYNEQFF